The following is a T cell receptor (beta chain) sequence with its context. This clonotype was detected many times. Which antigen it targets is not known. The sample holds no much larger clone one base away, and base qualities are not on file. Reading the label with the study, this specimen's treatment or condition is: live attenuated yellow fever vaccine strain. Two biological replicates of bulk PBMCs were collected at each blood-draw timepoint. A standard Ficoll-Paque protocol was used to isolate PBMCs from peripheral blood. TriZol was used to extract RNA from bulk PBMCs, from CD4 and CD8 fractions, and from dextramer-positive and dextramer-negative fractions. Sequenced using an Illumina NovaSeq 6000. TCR cDNA was synthesized by 5'RACE template switching, which introduced a universal primer site and unique molecular identifiers. cDNA synthesis was primed from both the TCR alpha and TCR beta constant segments. Libraries were amplified in two PCR steps, with sample barcodes and sequencing adapters added in the second step. Sequencing of the libraries was done on either Illumina HiSeq 2500 (2x100 bp) or NovaSeq (2x150 bp). The original pipeline was this. MIGEC was used to demultiplex reads and collapse the reads into UMI consensus sequences, and MiXCR was used for V(D)J alignment. Clonotypes responding to the vaccine were identified with edgeR on replicate PBMC samples, with the criteria of FDR below 0.01 and a log2 fold change above 5 up to day 15. Each bulk clonotype received a CD4 or CD8 identity based on whether the sequenced CD4 or CD8 repertoire contained that clonotype at higher abundance. TCRdb took the public reads, trimmed them with fastp at Q25, ran MiXCR for clone calling and kept in-frame beta chains. Rows matching on CDR3 protein sequence are summarized as one entry with the most common DNA and genes. These V and J calls rely on TCRdb rather than the paper's analysis. The sample table shows about 310,000 distinct CDR3 sequences, and more than 3% are seen once. The ten largest clonotypes hold 23% of the sample.

CDR1 and CDR2 (DFQATT, SNEGSKA) derive from the germline V gene (reference sequence). The CDR3 runs 13 amino acids, cysteine and phenylalanine included. Just the 39-base CDR3 DNA is kept, in frame starting at base 1. Trimmed from V: 6 bases; trimmed from J: 4 bases; junction bases lacking a gene match: 8. The record originates from a study of T cells after yellow fever vaccination (dated by TCRdb to about 2019). Background for the entire study: The SMART-Seq v4 Ultra Low Input RNA kit was used to prepare libraries from fractions with low cell numbers. To follow T-cell clones before and after primary and booster YFV17D yellow fever vaccination, bulk TCR alpha and beta repertoires were sequenced over time. Two healthy male donors, one aged 18 to 29 and one aged 30 to 40 years, made up the cohort. Blood samples were taken at several timepoints before and after primary and secondary immunization, and bulk PBMC replicates and cell subsets were isolated. The investigation overall reported the following: A small share of clonotypes was detected in both CD4 and CD8 compartments, with the overlap likely arising from convergent recombination. Computational filtering was needed because FACS-sorted repertoires could contain abundant contaminating clonotypes from the bulk population. The secondary T-cell response was found to be weaker but faster than the primary response, with a peak reached on day 5 rather than on day 15. Because only a couple of donors were included in the study, the extent to which the findings can be generalized is limited. After the booster, most clones that had expanded after primary vaccination were detected again (about 97% of CD4 and about 88% of CD8), suggesting broad maintenance of memory.

The TCR sequence derives from a man between 18 and 35 years old who received the YFV17D yellow fever vaccine. The V and J genes are TRBV20-1 and TRBJ1-1, with 7 bases matching TRBD1. Sample: PBMCs, taken on the day of the yellow fever booster vaccination. The CDR3 amino acid sequence is: CSALGGAGTEAFF. The sequenced DNA is TGCAGTGCCCTAGGGGGCGCCGGCACTGAAGCTTTCTTT.